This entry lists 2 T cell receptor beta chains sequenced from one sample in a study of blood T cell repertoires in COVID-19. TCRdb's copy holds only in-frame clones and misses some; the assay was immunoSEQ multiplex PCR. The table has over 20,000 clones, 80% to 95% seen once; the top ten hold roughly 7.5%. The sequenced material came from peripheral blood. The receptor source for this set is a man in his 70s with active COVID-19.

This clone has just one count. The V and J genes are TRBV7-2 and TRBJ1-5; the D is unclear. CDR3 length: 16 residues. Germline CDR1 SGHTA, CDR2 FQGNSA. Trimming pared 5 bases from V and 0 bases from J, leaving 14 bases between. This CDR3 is CASSPRRDGSNQPQHF. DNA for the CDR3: TGTGCCAGCAGCCCACGACGGGATGGTAGCAATCAGCCCCAGCATTTT.

CDR3 nucleotide sequence: TGCGCCAGCAGCCGGGGACAGGGGGCCGTCCAAGAGACCCAGTACTTC. Encoded protein: CASSRGQGAVQETQYF. The chain combines TRBV4-1 with TRBJ2-5; TRBD1 matches 12 bases. After removal of 4 bases from V and 1 base from J, the junction contained 4 bases not matched to a gene. Looked up from germline, CDR1 is MGHRA and CDR2 is YSYEKL. The CDR3 runs 16 residues.